This TCR beta chain emerged from a study of blood T cell repertoires in COVID-19. Study details: Sites across the United States, Italy and Spain contributed samples from acute and convalescent COVID-19. Sample material is recorded as cDNA or gDNA derived from T cells, B-cell-depleted T cells, or PBMCs.

Individuals drawn from about 26 US areas were roughly 18 to 89 years old. The recovered donors of Cohort 3 showed two negative PCRs, clearance, or symptom resolution. The length of the CDR3 is 18 residues. Method: immunoSEQ multiplex PCR; TCRdb's copy keeps in-frame clones and lacks some. Among fewer than 300,000 clones listed, approximately 90% were seen once. This TCR was recovered from a man aged 40-49 years who had recovered from COVID-19. The material sequenced was PBMCs or T cells enriched from blood (not recorded which). This chain joins TRBV21-1 and TRBJ1-5; TRBD1, the table's D call, was not compared with the DNA. TRBV21-1 is a pseudogene locus. DNA of the CDR3: TGTGCCAGCAGCAAATGGAGGACAGAAAACTATAGCAATCAGCCCCAGCATTTT. It is translated as CASSKWRTENYSNQPQHF.